This TCR beta chain appears in the sequencing data of a study of T cell responses to AZD1222 COVID-19 vaccine. Study-level results: Spike-specific TCR repertoires showed rising breadth and depth after two AZD1222 doses. Spike as a whole was targeted by vaccine-associated CD4 TCRs, dominant at 160-218 and 743-854. Variant regions that are unmutated are reportedly the target of nearly half of spike-specific TCRs. Repertoire samples came only from after the peak T cell response.

V lost 4 bases and J 3 bases, leaving 10 bases between the germline ends. The CDR3 runs 14 residues. Germline-derived CDR1 and CDR2 are SGHAT and FQNNGV. The table came from immunoSEQ multiplex PCR; TCRdb's copy has only in-frame clones and leaves some out. The sample records approximately 130,000 clones, 85% to 95% being singletons. This clone has only one observation. Its antigen remains unidentified. The chain joins TRBV11-2 to TRBJ2-1; no clear D gene. This receptor was taken from an adult in good health. The specimen comprised peripheral blood, sampled on day 0 of AZD1222 vaccination. The CDR3 sequence: CASSSSPYYNEQFF. The CDR3 DNA reads TGTGCCAGCAGCTCCTCCCCCTACTACAATGAGCAGTTCTTC. The full variable domain, in which reference TRBV11-2 and TRBJ2-1 provide the parts outside the CDR3, is EAGVAQSPRYKIIEKRQSVAFWCNPISGHATLYWYQQILGQGPKLLIQFQNNGVVDDSQLPKDRFSAERLKGVDSTLKIQPAKLEDSAVYLCASSSSPYYNEQFFGPGTRLTVL.